The 5 T cell receptor beta chains below come from one sample, sequenced in a study of blood T cell repertoires in COVID-19. Repertoires were generated with immunoSEQ multiplex PCR, while TCRdb's copy carries only in-frame clones and drops some. This sample carries roughly 90,000 clones, around 86% of them seen once, and the ten largest clones take roughly 25%. The sample comprised peripheral blood. All receptors come from a human donor in a cohort sampled during active COVID-19.

The V call is TRBV29-1, the J call TRBJ2-7; 10 nucleotides line up with TRBD1. CDR3 length: 13 amino acids. With 7 bases clipped from V and 5 bases from J, the junction kept 8 bases outside the gene matches. Germline V gene sequence: CDR1 SQVTM, CDR2 ANQGSEA. The CDR3 loop is CSAAPGQGNEQYF. The CDR3 DNA follows: TGCAGCGCCGCCCCGGGACAGGGGAACGAGCAGTACTTC.

V usage is TRBV28 and J usage is TRBJ1-2; weak D call: TRBD1 (6 bases). Trimming pared 5 bases from V and 8 bases from J, leaving 15 bases between. The CDR3 sequence is 13 residues long. Per germline, CDR1 MDHEN and CDR2 SYDVKM. This CDR3 reads CASSLSYRVGYTF. CDR3 nucleotides: TGTGCCAGCAGTCTTTCATACAGGGTCGGCTACACCTTC.

This clone was seen ten or more times. The rearrangement uses TRBV6-2 or TRBV6-3 and TRBJ1-1, with TRBD1 matching over 9 bases. CDR1 is MNHEY and CDR2 is SVGEGT in the germline V gene. The length of the CDR3 is 15 residues. Trimming at V came to 5 bases and at J to 6 bases, leaving 10 bases not matched to a gene. The CDR3 spells CASSRPGQGFAEAFF. CDR3 sequence (DNA): TGTGCCAGCAGTAGACCGGGACAGGGATTTGCTGAAGCTTTCTTT.

The chain has TRBV5-1 and TRBJ2-6, with D unresolved. In germline, CDR1 is SGHRS, CDR2 YFSETQ. V gave up 2 bases and J gave up 1 base, with 10 bases separating them. The CDR3 is made up of 16 amino acids. The CDR3 coding sequence is TGCGCCAGCAGCTTCCCGGAGTCATCTGGGGCCAACGTCCTGACTTTC. It translates to CASSFPESSGANVLTF.

This chain uses TRBV7-2 with TRBJ2-2; maybe TRBD1 (6 bases). The CDR3 has 15 amino acids. V was cut by 6 bases and J by 0 bases, with 11 bases left in between. The germline V gene has CDR1 SGHTA and CDR2 FQGNSA. DNA of the CDR3: TGTGCCAGCAGAGTAGGACAGTCGAACACCGGGGAGCTGTTTTTT. Its protein product is CASRVGQSNTGELFF. Using reference TRBV7-2 and TRBJ2-2 for the parts outside the CDR3, the full variable domain is GAGVSQSPSNKVTEKGKDVELRCDPISGHTALYWYRQSLGQGLEFLIYFQGNSAPDKSGLPSDRFSAERTGGSVSTLTIQRTQQEDSAVYLCASRVGQSNTGELFFGEGSRLTVL.